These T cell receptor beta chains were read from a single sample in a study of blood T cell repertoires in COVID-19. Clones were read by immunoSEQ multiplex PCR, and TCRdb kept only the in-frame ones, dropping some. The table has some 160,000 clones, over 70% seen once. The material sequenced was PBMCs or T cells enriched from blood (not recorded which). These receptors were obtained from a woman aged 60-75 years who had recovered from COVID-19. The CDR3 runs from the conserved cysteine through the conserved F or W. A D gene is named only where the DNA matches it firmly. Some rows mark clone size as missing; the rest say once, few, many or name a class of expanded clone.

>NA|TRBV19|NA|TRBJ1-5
TGTGCCAGTAGTATGTCGACAGTGGGATGGCAGCCCCAGCATTTT
CASSMSTVGWQPQHF
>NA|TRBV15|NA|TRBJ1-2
TGTGCCACCAGCAGAGAGACAGCTAACTATGGCTACACCTTC
CATSRETANYGYTF
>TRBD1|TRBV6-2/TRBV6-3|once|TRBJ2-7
TGTGCCAGCAGTTACGCCGGACAGGGCTACGAGCAGTACTTC
CASSYAGQGYEQYF
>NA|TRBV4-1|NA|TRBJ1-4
TGCGCCAGCAGTTCGGGGTCGAATGAAAAACTGTTTTTT
CASSSGSNEKLFF
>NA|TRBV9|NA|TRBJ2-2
TGTGCCAGCAGCGTAGCGGTCGGGGAGCTGTTTTTT
CASSVAVGELFF
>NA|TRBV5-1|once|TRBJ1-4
TGCGCCAGCAGCCCGGACAGCACTAATGAAAAACTGTTTTTT
CASSPDSTNEKLFF
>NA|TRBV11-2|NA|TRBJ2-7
TGTGCCAGCAGAGGGGACTTACCCTCCTACGAGCAGTACTTC
CASRGDLPSYEQYF
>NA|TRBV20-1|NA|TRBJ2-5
TGCAGTGCTATGCGTGGAGAGACCCAGTACTTC
CSAMRGETQYF
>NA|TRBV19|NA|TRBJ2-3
TGTGCCAGTAGTCTCATTGACAGCACTAGCACAGATACGCAGTATTTT
CASSLIDSTSTDTQYF
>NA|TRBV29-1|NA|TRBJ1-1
TGCAGCGTTGCCTGGGGGGGGACTGAAGCTTTCTTT
CSVAWGGTEAFF
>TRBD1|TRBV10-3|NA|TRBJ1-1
TGTGCCATCAGTGTGGGGACAGGGAACACTGAAGCTTTCTTT
CAISVGTGNTEAFF
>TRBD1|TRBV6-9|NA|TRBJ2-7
TGTGCCAGCAGTTCCGGGACAGGGTACGACGAGCAGTACTTC
CASSSGTGYDEQYF
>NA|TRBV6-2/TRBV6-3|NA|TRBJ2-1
TGTGCCAGCAGTGACTTACAGGATTGGAATGAGCAGTTCTTC
CASSDLQDWNEQFF
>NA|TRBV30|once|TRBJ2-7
TGTGCCTGGGGGGCAGGGCCCTACGAGCAGTACTTC
CAWGAGPYEQYF
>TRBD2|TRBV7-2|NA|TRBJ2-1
TGTGCCAGCAGCTTAGTCGCGGGGGGATACAATGAGCAGTTCTTC
CASSLVAGGYNEQFF
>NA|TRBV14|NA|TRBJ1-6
TGTGCCAGCAGCCAAGCGGGGAGGAATAATTCACCCCTCCACTTT
CASSQAGRNNSPLHF
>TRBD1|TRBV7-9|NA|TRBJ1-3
TGTGCCAGCAGCTCACCCCATGGGGGACAGGGGGAGACAAACACCATATATTTT
CASSSPHGGQGETNTIYF
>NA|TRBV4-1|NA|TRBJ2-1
TGCGCCAGCAGCCGCAATTGGGGGGGGGCTATTGATGAGCAGTTCTTC
CASSRNWGGAIDEQFF
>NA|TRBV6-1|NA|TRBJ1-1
TGTGCCAGCAGTGAGAGACAGGCTGCTGAAGCTTTCTTT
CASSERQAAEAFF
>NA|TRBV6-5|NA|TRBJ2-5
TGTGCCAGCAGAGACAGTTTTACAGGTCAAGAGACCCAGTACTTC
CASRDSFTGQETQYF
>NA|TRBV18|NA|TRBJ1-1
TGTGCCAGCTCACCACCGGCAGATAACACTGAAGCTTTCTTT
CASSPPADNTEAFF
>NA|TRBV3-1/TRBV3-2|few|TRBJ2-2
TGTGCCAGCAGCCAAGAAAAGGGCCGGGGCACCGGGGAGCTGTTTTTT
CASSQEKGRGTGELFF
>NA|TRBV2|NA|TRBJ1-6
TGTGCCAGCAGTAGAACAATCAGGGGTGAGTCACCCCTCCACTTT
CASSRTIRGESPLHF
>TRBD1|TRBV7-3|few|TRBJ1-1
TGTGCCAGCGATGGACCGGCAGGGGGTACTGAAGCTTTCTTT
CASDGPAGGTEAFF
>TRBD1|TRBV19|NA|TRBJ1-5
TGTGCCAGTAGTGGGAGCTGGGGACAGCTTAATCAGCCCCAGCATTTT
CASSGSWGQLNQPQHF
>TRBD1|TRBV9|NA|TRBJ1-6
TGTGCCAGCAGCCCCGGACAGGGAATCGCCTCCTATAATTCACCCCTCCACTTT
CASSPGQGIASYNSPLHF
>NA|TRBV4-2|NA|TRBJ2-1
TGTGCCAGCAGCCAAGCTTCGCGGAATGAGCAGTTCTTC
CASSQASRNEQFF
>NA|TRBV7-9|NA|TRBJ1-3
TGTGCCAGCAGCCCGAATAGCTCTGGAAACACCATATATTTT
CASSPNSSGNTIYF
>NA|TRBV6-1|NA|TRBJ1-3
TGTGCCAGCAGTGAAGCGCTCGCGACAGCCTCTGGAAACACCATATATTTT
CASSEALATASGNTIYF
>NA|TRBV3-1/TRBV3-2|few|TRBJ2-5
TGTGCCAGCAGCCAAGGGATCCTTTCGAAAGGGGGGCGGGAGGAGACCCAGTACTTC
CASSQGILSKGGREETQYF
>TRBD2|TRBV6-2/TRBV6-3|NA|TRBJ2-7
TGTGCCAGCAGTTACGCTAGCGGGGGTGCCCGCGAGCAGTACTTC
CASSYASGGAREQYF
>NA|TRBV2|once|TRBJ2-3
TGTGCCAGCAGGGCTAGACCTGCGGCAGATACGCAGTATTTT
CASRARPAADTQYF
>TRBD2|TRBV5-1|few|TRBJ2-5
TGCGCCAGCAGCCCGGGTACGGGGGGGGAGACCCAGTACTTC
CASSPGTGGETQYF
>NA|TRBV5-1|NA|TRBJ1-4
TGCGCCAGCAGCGGCGTTGCGGGGTCTAATGAAAAACTGTTTTTT
CASSGVAGSNEKLFF
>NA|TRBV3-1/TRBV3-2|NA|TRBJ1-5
TGTGCCAGCAGCCAAGCTAGCGGGAATCAGCCCCAGCATTTT
CASSQASGNQPQHF
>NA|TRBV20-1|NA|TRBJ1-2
TGCAGTGCTAACGCAGAGGGAGGCTACACCTTC
CSANAEGGYTF
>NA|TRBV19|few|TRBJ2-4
TGTGCCAGTAGTATAGAAGGGGCGGGACTAAACATTCAGTACTTC
CASSIEGAGLNIQYF
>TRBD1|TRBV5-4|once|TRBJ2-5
TGTGCCAGCAGCTTCGCACAGGGGGAAGAGACCCAGTACTTC
CASSFAQGEETQYF
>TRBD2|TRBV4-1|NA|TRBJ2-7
TGCGCCAGCAGCCAAACAACTAGCGGGCTACCCTACGAGCAGTACTTC
CASSQTTSGLPYEQYF
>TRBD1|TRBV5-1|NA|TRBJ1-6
TGCGCCAGCAGCTGGGGGGACAGGGGTGATTATTCACCCCTCCACTTT
CASSWGDRGDYSPLHF
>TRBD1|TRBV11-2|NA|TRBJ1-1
TGTGCCAGCAGCTTGGACAGGAGCACTGAAGCTTTCTTT
CASSLDRSTEAFF
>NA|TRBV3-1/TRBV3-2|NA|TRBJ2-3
TGTGCCAGCAGCCTTAAGGGGGTGGATACGCAGTATTTT
CASSLKGVDTQYF
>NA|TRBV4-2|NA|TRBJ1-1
TGTGCCAGCAGCCAAGATGGAGGCACGAACACTGAAGCTTTCTTT
CASSQDGGTNTEAFF
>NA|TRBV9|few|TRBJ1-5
TGTGCCAGCAGCGTAGAGGCAGGGGATCAGCCCCAGCATTTT
CASSVEAGDQPQHF
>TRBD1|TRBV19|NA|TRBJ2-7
TGTGCCAGTAGTGGGGGACAGGGCTACGAGCAGTACTTC
CASSGGQGYEQYF
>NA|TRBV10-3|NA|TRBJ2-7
TGTGCCATCAGTGCGCCGGGGGCCGGGGGGTACGAGCAGTACTTC
CAISAPGAGGYEQYF
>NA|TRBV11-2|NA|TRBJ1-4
TGTGCCAGCACCGAAGGGGCGGCTAATGAAAAACTGTTTTTT
CASTEGAANEKLFF
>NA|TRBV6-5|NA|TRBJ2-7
TGTGCCAGCAGCAAACAGGGCTACGAGCAGTACTTC
CASSKQGYEQYF
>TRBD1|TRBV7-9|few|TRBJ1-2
TGTGCCAGCAGCGTACAGGGGGCTGAGGGCTACACCTTC
CASSVQGAEGYTF
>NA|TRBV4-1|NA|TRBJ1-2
TGCGCCAGCAGCCAAGAAAGGGGTTCCCTGAAGTATGGCTACACCTTC
CASSQERGSLKYGYTF
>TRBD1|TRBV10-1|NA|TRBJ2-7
TGCGCCAGCAGTTCCCGGGACAGGGTTTCCGAGCAGTACTTC
CASSSRDRVSEQYF
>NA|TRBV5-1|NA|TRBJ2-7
TGCGCCAGCAGCTCCGGGCCCATTGCCGGGAACTCCTACGAGCAGTACTTC
CASSSGPIAGNSYEQYF
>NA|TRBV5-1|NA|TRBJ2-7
TGCGCCAGCAGCCAGGGTTACGAGCAGTACTTC
CASSQGYEQYF
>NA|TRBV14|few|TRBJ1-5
TGTGCCAGCAGCCAAGCCCTCGGTCAGCCCCAGCATTTT
CASSQALGQPQHF
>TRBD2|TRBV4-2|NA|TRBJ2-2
TGTGCCAGCAGCCAAGAGATAGCGGGGGGGCCAGCCGGGGAGCTGTTTTTT
CASSQEIAGGPAGELFF
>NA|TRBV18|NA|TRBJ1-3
TGTGCCAGCTCACGTGTACAGGGAATTGCTGGAAACACCATATATTTT
CASSRVQGIAGNTIYF
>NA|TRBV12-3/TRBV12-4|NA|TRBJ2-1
TGTGCCAGCAGCTTGGTCAGGGATAATGAGCAGTTCTTC
CASSLVRDNEQFF
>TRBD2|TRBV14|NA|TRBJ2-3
TGTGCCAGCAGCCAAGATCGTTCGCGGGGGGGCCGGACAGATACGCAGTATTTT
CASSQDRSRGGRTDTQYF
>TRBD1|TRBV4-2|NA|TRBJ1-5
TGTGCCAGCAGCCAAGCATTACAGGGGTCCAATCAGCCCCAGCATTTT
CASSQALQGSNQPQHF